The sequence of this T cell receptor (beta chain) was determined in a study of Graves' ophthalmopathy and Graves' hyperthyroidism. The authors amplified TCR beta CDR3 regions, and they did so from RNA transcripts for repertoire sequencing. Second-round multiplex PCR came after a first-round RT-PCR that employed HTBI primers. MiXCR was run by TCRdb on the multiplex PCR reads, yielding one entry per CDR3 protein. Of 740,000 or so distinct CDR3 sequences listed, 40% were seen once; the top ten hold approximately 46%. As for this clonotype: A much larger clonotype is one base distant, so this may be a read error.

This TCR was recovered from an adult man with Graves' ophthalmopathy. Material for sequencing was peripheral blood.

The CDR3 reads CASSLARRAPSYGYTF. CDR3 bases: TGTGCCAGCAGCTTAGCAAGACGGGCCCCTTCCTATGGCTACACCTTC. The J gene is TRBJ1-2, the V gene TRBV7-2; no definite D call. V dropped 0 bases and J dropped 4 bases, with 15 bases sitting between them. Germline assignment: CDR1 SGHTA and CDR2 FQGNSA. This CDR3 is built from 16 residues. The whole variable domain, remainder taken from reference TRBV7-2 and TRBJ1-2, is GAGVSQSPSNKVTEKGKDVELRCDPISGHTALYWYRQSLGQGLEFLIYFQGNSAPDKSGLPSDRFSAERTGGSVSTLTIQRTQQEDSAVYLCASSLARRAPSYGYTFGSGTRLTVV.